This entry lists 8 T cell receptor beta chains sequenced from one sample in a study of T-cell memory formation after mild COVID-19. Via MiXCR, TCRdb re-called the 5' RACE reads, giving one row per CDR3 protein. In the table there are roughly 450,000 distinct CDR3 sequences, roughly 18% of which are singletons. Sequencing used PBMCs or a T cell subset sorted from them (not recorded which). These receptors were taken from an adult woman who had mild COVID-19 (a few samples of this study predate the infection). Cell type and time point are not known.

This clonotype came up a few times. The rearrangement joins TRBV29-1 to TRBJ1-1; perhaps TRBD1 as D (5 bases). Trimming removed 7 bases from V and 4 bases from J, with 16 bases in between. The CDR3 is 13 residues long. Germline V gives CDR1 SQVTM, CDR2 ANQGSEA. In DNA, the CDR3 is TGCAGCGGGATTATCACCGGGGGCACTGAAGCTTTCTTT. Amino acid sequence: CSGIITGGTEAFF.

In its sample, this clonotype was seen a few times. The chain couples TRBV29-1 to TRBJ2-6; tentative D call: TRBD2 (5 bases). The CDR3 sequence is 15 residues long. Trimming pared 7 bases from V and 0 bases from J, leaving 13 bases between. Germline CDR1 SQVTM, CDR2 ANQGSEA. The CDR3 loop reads CSATGGGSGANVLTF. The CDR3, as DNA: TGCAGCGCCACGGGCGGAGGCTCTGGGGCCAACGTCCTGACTTTC.

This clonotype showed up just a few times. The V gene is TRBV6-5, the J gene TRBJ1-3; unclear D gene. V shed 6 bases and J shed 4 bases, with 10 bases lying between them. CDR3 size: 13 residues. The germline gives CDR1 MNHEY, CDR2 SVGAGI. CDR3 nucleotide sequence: TGTGCCAGCAGACTCGGGCGGGGAAACACCATATATTTT. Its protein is CASRLGRGNTIYF.

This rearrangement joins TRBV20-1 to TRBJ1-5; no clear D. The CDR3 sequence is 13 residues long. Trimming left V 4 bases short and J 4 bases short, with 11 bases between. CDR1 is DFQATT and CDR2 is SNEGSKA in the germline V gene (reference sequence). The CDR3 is CSANVDPNQPQHF. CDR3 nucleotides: TGCAGTGCTAACGTAGACCCAAATCAGCCCCAGCATTTT.

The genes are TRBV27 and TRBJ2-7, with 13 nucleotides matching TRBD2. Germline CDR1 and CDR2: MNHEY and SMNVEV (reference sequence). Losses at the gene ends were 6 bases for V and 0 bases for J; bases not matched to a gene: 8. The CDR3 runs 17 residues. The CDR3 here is CASSGLAGAGSSYEQYF. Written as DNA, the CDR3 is TGTGCCAGCAGCGGACTAGCGGGGGCCGGGAGCTCCTACGAGCAGTACTTC.

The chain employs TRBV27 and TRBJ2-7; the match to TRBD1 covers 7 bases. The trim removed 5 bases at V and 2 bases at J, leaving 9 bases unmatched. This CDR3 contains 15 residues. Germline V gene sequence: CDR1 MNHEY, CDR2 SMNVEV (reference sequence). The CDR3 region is CASSPGIDRAYEQYF. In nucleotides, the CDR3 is TGTGCCAGCAGTCCCGGGATTGACAGGGCCTACGAGCAGTACTTC.

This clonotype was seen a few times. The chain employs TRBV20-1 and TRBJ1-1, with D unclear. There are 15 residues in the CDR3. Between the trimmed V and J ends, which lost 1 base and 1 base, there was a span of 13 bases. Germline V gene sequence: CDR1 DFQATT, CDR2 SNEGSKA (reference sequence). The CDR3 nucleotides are TGCAGTGCTAGAGTTTGGAGGGATCCGAACACTGAAGCTTTCTTT. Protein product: CSARVWRDPNTEAFF.

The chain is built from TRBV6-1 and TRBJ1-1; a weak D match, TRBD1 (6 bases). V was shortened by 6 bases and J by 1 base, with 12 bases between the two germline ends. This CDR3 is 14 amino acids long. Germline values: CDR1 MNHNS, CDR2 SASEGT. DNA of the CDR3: TGTGCCAGCAGGGACAGAGGCCAGAACACTGAAGCTTTCTTT. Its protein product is CASRDRGQNTEAFF.